Detailed here is one T cell receptor (beta chain). This specimen comes from a study of post-analysis software for immune sequencing data. Germline V gene lookup returns CDR1 SGHTA and CDR2 FQGNSA. Between the trimmed V and J ends, which lost 4 bases and 8 bases, there was a span of 12 bases. The CDR3 sequence is 13 residues long. TCR beta libraries were prepared from cDNA with unique molecular identifiers. TCRdb called the PCR reads again in MiXCR, with one record for every CDR3 protein. This sample has 150,000 to 200,000 distinct CDR3 sequences, with about 36% found just once. This receptor was identified in a girl aged 10 to 17 with multiple sclerosis. This sequence joins TRBV7-2 and TRBJ2-1; D is unclear. Sequences were derived from blood, sampled after autologous hematopoietic stem cell transplantation. CDR3 in DNA: TGTGCCAGCAGCTCAGACCAGCAAGATGAGCAGTTCTTC. It translates to CASSSDQQDEQFF.